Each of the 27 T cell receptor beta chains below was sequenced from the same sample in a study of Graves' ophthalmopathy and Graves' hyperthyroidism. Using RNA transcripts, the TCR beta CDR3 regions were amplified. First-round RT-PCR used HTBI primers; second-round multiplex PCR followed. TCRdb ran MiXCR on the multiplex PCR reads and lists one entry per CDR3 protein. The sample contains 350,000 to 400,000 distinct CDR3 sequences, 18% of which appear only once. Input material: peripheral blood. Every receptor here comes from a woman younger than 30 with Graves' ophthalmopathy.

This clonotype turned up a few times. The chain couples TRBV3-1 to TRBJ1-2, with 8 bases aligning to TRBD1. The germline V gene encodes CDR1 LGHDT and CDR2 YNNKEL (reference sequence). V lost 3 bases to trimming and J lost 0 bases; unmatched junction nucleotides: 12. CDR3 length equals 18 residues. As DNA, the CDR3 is TGTGCCAGCAGCCACCGCCCCCGGACAGGGCTTTCTAACTATGGCTACACCTTC. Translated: CASSHRPRTGLSNYGYTF.

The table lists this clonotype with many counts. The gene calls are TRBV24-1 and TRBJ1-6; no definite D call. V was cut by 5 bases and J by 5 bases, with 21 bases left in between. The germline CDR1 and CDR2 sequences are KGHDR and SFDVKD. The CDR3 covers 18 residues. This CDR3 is CATSALRTDRPDNSPLHF. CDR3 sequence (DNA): TGTGCCACCAGTGCCCTAAGGACCGATAGGCCAGATAATTCACCCCTCCACTTT.

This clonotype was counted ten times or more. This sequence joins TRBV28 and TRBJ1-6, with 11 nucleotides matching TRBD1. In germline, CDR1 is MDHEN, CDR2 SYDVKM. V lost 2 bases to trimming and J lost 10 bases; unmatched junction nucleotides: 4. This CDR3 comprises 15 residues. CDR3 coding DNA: TGTGCCAGCAGTTTACGTAGGACAGGGGGCTCACCCCTCCACTTT. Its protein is CASSLRRTGGSPLHF. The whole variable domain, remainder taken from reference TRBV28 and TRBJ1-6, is DVKVTQSSRYLVKRTGEKVFLECVQDMDHENMFWYRQDPGLGLRLIYFSYDVKMKEKGDIPEGYSVSREKKERFSLILESASTNQTSMYLCASSLRRTGGSPLHFGNGTRLTVT.

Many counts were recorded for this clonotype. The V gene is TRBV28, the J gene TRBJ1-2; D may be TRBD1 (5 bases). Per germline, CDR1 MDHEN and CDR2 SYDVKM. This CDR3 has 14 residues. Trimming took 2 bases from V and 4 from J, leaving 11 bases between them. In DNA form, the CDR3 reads TGTGCCAGCAGTTTAGCGGGACTGCTCTATGGCTACACCTTC. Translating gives CASSLAGLLYGYTF.

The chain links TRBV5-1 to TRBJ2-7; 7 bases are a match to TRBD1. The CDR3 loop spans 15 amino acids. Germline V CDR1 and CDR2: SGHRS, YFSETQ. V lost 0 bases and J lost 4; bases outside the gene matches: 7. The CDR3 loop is CASSLDRDSRYEQYF. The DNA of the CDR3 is TGCGCCAGCAGCTTGGACCGGGACAGCAGGTACGAGCAGTACTTC.

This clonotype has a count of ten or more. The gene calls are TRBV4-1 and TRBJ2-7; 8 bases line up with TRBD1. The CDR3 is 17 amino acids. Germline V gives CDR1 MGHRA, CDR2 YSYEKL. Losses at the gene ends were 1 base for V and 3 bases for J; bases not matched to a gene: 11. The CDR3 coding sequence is TGCGCCAGCAGCCAAGTGAGGGGGCGGGACAGGCACTACGAGCAGTACTTC. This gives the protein CASSQVRGRDRHYEQYF.

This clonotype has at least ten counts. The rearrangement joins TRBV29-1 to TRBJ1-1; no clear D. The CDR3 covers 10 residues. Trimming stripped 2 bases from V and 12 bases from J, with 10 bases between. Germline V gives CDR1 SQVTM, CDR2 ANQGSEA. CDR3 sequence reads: CSVEMPDSFF. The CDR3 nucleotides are TGCAGCGTTGAAATGCCAGATTCTTTCTTT.

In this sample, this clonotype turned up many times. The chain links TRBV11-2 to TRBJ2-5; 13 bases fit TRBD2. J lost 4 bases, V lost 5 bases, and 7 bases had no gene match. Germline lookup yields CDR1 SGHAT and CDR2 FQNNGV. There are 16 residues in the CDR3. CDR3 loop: CASSVLAGGPGETQYF. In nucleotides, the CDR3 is TGTGCCAGCAGCGTACTAGCGGGGGGGCCAGGAGAGACCCAGTACTTC.

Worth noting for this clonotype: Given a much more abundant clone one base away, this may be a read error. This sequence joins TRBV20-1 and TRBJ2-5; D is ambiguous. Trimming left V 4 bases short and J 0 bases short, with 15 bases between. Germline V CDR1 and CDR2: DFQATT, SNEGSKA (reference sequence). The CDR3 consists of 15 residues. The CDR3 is CSATSTGLHQETQYF. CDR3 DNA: TGCAGTGCTACTTCGACGGGTTTGCACCAAGAGACCCAGTACTTC.

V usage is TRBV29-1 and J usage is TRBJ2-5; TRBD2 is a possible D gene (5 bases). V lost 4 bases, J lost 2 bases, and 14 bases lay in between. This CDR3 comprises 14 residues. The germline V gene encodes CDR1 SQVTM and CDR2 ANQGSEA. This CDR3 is CSVVEARKQETQYF. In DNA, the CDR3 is TGCAGCGTTGTGGAGGCGCGGAAACAAGAGACCCAGTACTTC.

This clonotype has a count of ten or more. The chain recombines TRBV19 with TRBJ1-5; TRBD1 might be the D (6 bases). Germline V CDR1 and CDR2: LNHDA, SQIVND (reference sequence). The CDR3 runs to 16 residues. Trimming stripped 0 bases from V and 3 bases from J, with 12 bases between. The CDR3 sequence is CASSIDGTLFNQPQHF. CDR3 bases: TGTGCCAGTAGTATAGACGGGACACTTTTCAATCAGCCCCAGCATTTT.

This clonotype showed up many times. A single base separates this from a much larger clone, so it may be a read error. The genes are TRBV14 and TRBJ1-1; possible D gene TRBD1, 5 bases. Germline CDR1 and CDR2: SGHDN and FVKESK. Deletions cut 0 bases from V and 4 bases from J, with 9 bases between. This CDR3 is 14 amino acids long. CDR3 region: CASSQDKGSTEAFF. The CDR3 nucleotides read TGTGCCAGCAGCCAAGATAAGGGGAGCACTGAAGCTTTCTTT.

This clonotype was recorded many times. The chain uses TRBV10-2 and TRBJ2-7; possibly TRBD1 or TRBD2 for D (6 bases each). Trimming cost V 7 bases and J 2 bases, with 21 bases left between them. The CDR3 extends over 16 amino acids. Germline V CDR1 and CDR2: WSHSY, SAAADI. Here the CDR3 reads CASTSGGLRGPYEQYF. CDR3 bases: TGCGCCAGCACCTCCGGGGGCCTTCGGGGCCCCTACGAGCAGTACTTC.

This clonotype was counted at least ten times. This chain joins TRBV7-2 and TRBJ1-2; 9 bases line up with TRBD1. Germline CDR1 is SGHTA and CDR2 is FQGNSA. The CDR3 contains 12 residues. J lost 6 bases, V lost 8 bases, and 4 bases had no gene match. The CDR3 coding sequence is TGTGCCAGCCAGCGGGACAGGGATGGCTACACCTTC. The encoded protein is CASQRDRDGYTF.

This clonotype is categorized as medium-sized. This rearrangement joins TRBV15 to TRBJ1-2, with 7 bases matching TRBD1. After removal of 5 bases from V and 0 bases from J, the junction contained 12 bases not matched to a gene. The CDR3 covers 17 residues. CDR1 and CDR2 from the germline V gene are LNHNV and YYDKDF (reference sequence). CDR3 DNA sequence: TGTGCCACCAGCGGATTAGGGGGCGCCTCGGCTAACTATGGCTACACCTTC. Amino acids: CATSGLGGASANYGYTF.

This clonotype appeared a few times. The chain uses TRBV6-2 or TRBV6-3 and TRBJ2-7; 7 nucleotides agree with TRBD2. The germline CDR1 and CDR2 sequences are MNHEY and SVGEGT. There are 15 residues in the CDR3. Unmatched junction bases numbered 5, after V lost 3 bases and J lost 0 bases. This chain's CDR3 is CASSYRGDTSYEQYF. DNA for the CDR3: TGTGCCAGCAGTTATCGGGGGGATACCTCCTACGAGCAGTACTTC.

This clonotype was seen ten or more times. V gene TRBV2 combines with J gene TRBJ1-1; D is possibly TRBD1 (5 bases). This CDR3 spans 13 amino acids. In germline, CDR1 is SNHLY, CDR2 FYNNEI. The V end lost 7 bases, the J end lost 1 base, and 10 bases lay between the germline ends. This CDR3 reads CASNGHPNTEAFF. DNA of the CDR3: TGTGCCAGCAACGGACACCCGAACACTGAAGCTTTCTTT.

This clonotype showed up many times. Here the CDR3 reads CASSFHRDRGLNSPLHF. Written as DNA, the CDR3 is TGTGCCAGCAGTTTCCACCGGGACAGGGGGCTTAATTCACCCCTCCACTTT. The chain joins TRBV27 to TRBJ1-6, with 12 bases lining up with TRBD1. Germline trimming cut 3 bases from V and 6 bases from J; bases unmatched to any gene: 6. There are 17 residues in the CDR3. Per the germline V gene, CDR1 is MNHEY and CDR2 is SMNVEV (reference sequence).

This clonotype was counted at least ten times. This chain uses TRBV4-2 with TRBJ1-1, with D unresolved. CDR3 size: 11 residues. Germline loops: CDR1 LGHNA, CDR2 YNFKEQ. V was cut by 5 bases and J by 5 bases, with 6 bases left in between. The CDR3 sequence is CASSRETEAFF. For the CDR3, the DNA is TGTGCCAGCAGCAGGGAGACTGAAGCTTTCTTT.

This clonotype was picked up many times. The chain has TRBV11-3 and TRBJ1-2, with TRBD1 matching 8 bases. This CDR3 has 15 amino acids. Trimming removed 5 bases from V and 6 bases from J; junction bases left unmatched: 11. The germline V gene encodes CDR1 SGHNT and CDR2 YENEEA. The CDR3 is CASSLRTGRNNGYTF. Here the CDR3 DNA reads TGTGCCAGCAGCCTAAGGACAGGGAGGAACAATGGCTACACCTTC.

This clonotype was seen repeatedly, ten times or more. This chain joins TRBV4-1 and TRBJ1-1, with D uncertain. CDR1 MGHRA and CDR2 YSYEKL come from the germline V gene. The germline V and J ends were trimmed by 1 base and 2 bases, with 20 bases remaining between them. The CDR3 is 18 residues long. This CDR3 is CASSQAGRPTSLNTEAFF. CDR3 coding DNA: TGCGCCAGCAGCCAAGCCGGCAGACCAACCTCCTTAAACACTGAAGCTTTCTTT.

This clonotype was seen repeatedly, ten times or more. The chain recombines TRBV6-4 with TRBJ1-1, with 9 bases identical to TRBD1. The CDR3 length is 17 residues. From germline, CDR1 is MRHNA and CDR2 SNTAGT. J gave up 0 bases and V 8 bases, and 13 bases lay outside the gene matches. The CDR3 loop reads CASDRGSPLFMNTEAFF. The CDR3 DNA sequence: TGTGCCAGCGACAGGGGGTCCCCGTTGTTCATGAACACTGAAGCTTTCTTT.

The CDR3 region has the DNA TGTGCCAGCAGCTGGACCCCCACAGGGGGGAACACCGGGGAGCTGTTTTTT. As protein: CASSWTPTGGNTGELFF. The chain is built from TRBV5-4 and TRBJ2-2, with 8 bases aligning to TRBD1. Unmatched junction bases numbered 8, after V lost 3 bases and J lost 1 base. The germline V gene encodes CDR1 SGHNT and CDR2 YYREEE (reference sequence). The CDR3 extends over 17 amino acids.

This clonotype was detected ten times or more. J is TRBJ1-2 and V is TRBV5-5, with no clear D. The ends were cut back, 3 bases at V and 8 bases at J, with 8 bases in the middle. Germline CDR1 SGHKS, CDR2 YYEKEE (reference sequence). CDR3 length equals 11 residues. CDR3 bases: TGTGCCAGCAGCTCCGCTCGGGGCTACACCTTC. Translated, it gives CASSSARGYTF.

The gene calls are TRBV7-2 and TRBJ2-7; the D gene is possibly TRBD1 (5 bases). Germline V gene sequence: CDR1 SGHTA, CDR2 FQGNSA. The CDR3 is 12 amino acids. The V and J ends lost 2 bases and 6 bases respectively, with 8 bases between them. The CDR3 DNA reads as TGTGCCAGCAGCTTATGGCAGGGCGAGCAGTACTTC. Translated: CASSLWQGEQYF.

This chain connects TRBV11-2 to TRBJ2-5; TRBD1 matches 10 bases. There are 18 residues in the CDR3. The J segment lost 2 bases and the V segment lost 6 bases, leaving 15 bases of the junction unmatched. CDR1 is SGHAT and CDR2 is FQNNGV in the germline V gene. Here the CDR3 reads CASRPDRGPFYLQETQYF. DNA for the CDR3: TGTGCCAGCAGACCTGACAGGGGGCCCTTCTACCTACAAGAGACCCAGTACTTC. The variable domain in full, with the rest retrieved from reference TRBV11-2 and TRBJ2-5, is EAGVAQSPRYKIIEKRQSVAFWCNPISGHATLYWYQQILGQGPKLLIQFQNNGVVDDSQLPKDRFSAERLKGVDSTLKIQPAKLEDSAVYLCASRPDRGPFYLQETQYFGPGTRLLVL.

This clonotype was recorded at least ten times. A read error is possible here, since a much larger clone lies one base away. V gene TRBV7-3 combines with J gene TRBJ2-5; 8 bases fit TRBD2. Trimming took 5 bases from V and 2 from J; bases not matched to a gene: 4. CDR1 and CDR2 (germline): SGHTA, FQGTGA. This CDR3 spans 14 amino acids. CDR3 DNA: TGTGCCAGCAGCCCGGCGGGGGGACAAGAGACCCAGTACTTC. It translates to CASSPAGGQETQYF.